This T cell receptor beta chain was recorded in a study of cytomegalovirus exposure and HLA in healthy donors. CDR1 is GTSNPN, CDR2 SVGIG, per germline (reference sequence). V was cut by 2 bases and J by 2 bases, with 15 bases left in between. The CDR3 length is 16 residues. The study drew the donors from its roughly 120-subject validation cohort, separate from the approximately 700-subject first cohort. This clone was recorded once. Profiling relied on immunoSEQ multiplex PCR, and the TCRdb table lists in-frame clones only, not all of them. The data hold 200,000 or so clones, with around 86% observed a single time.

The sample taken for sequencing was PBMCs. This clonotype originated in a woman aged 18-29 years in good health and CMV-seropositive. V usage is TRBV30 and J usage is TRBJ2-2; D possibly corresponds to TRBD1 (5 bases). The CDR3 spells CAWSKRQNVNTGELFF. The CDR3 bases are TGTGCCTGGAGTAAAAGACAGAACGTTAACACCGGGGAGCTGTTTTTT.